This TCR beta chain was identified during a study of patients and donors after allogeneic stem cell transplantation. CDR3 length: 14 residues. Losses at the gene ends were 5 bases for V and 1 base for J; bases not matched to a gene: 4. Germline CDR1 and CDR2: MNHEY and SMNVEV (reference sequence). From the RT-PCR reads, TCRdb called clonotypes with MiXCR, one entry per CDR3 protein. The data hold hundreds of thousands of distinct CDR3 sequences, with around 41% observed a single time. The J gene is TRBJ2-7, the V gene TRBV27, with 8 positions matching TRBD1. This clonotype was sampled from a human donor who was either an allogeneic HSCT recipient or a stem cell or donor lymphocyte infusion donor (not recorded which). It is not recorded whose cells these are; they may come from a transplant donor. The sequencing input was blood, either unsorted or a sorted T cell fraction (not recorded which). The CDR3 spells CASSPDRASYEQYF. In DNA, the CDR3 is TGTGCCAGCAGTCCGGACAGGGCTTCCTACGAGCAGTACTTC.